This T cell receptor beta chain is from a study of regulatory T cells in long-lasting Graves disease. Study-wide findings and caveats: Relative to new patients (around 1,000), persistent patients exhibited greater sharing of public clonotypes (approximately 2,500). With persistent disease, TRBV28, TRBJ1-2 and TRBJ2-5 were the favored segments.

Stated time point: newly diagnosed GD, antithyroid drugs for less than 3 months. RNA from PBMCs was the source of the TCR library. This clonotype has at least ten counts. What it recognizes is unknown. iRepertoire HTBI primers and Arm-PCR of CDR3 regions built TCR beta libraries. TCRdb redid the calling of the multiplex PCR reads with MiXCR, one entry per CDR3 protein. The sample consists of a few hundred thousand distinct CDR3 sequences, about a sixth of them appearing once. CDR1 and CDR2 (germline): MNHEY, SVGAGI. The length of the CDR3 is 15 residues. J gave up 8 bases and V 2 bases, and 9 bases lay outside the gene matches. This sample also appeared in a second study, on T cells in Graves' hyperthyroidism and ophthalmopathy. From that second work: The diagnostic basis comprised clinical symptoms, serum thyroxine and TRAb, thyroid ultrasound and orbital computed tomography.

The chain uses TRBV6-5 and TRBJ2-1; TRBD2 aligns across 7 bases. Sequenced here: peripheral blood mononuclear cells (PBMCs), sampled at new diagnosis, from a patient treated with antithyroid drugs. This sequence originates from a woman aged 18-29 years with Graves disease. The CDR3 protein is CASSYRSGNTDEQFF. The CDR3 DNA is TGTGCCAGCAGTTACCGAAGCGGGAATACGGATGAGCAGTTCTTC.